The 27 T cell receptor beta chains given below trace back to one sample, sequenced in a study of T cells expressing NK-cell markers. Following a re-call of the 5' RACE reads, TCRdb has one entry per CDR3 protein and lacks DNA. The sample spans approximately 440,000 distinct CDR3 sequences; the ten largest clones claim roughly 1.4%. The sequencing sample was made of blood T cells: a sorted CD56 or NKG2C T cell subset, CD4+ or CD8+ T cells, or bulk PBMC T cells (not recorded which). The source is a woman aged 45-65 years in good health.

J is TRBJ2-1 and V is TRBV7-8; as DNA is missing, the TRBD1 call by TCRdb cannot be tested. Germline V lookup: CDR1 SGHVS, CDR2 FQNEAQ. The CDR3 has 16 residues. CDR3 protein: CASSLALGGLGNEQFF.

CDR3 residues: CASNGGLAGEYEQYF. The V call is TRBV6-2 or TRBV6-3, the J call TRBJ2-7; checking the TCRdb D call of TRBD2 is not possible without DNA. CDR1 and CDR2 from the germline V gene are MNHEY and SVGEGT. The CDR3 spans 15 residues.

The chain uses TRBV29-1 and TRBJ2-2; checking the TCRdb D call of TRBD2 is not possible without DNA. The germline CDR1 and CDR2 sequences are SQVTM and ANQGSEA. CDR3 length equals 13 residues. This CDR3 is CSAGGPSTGELFF.

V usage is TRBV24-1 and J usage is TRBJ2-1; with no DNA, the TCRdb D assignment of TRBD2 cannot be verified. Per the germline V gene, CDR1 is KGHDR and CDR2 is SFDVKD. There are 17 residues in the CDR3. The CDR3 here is CATSDRGLAGGFGEQFF.

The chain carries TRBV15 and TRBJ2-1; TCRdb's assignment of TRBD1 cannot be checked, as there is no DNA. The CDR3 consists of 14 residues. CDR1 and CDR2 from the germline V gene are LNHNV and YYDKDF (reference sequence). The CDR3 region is CATSGTGVTNEQFF.

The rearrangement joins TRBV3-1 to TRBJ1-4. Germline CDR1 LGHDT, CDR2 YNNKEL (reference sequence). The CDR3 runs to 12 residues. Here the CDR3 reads CASSWENEKLFF.

The CDR3 here is CASSSFNRVNTEAFF. This chain connects TRBV5-1 to TRBJ1-1; there is no DNA to check the TCRdb D call of TRBD1. The CDR3 runs to 15 residues. CDR1 is SGHRS and CDR2 is YFSETQ in the germline V gene.

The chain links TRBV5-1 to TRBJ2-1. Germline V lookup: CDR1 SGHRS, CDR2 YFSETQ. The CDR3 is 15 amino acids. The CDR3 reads CASSFESVTYNEQFF.

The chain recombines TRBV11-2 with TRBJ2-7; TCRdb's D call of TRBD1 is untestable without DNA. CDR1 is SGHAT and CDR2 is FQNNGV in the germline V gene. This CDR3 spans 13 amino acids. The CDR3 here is CASSMEWGKGQYF.

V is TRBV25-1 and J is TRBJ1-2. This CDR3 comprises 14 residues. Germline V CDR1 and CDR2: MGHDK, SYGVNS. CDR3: CASSDAGALSGYTF.

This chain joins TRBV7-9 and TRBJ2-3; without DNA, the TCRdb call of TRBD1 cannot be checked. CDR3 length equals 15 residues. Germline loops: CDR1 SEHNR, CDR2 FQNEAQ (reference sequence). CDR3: CASSLGGSGWDTQYF.

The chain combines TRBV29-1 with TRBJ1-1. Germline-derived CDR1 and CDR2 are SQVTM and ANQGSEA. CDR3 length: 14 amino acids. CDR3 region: CSASGERMNTEAFF.

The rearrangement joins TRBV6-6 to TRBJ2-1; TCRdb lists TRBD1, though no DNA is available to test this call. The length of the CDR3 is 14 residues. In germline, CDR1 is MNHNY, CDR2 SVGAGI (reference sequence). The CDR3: CASSFGTIYNEQFF.

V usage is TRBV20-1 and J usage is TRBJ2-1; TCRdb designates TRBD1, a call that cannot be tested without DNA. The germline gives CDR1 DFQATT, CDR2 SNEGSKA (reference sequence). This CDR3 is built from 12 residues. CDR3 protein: CSVGSRRGEQFF.

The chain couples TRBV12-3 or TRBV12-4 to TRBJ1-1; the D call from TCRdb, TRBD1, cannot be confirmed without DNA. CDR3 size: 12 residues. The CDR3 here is CASVHIRGEAFF.

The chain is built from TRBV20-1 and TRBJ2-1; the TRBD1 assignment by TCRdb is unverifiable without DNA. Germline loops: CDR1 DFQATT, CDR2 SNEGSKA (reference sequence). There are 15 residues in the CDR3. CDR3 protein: CSASSGDRAYNEQFF.

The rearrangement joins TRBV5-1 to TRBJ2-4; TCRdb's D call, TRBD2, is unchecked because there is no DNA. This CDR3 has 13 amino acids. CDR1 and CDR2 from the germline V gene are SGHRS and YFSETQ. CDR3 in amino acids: CASSSAGGNIQYF.

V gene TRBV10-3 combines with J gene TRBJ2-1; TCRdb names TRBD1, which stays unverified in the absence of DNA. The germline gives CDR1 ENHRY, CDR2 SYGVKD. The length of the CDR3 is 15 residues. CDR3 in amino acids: CAISPGRGSHNEQFF.

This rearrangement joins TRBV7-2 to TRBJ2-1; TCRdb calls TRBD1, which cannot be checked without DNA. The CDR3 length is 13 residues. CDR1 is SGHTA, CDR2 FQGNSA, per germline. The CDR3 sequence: CASSLPAGLEQFF.

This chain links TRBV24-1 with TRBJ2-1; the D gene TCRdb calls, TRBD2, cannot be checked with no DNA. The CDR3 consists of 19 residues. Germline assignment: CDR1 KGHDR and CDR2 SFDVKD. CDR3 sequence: CATSDPTQKASTTYNEQFF.

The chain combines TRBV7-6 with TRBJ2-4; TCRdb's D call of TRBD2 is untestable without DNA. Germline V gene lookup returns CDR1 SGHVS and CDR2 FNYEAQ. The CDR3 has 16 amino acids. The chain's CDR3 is CASSSRAISPGDIQYF.

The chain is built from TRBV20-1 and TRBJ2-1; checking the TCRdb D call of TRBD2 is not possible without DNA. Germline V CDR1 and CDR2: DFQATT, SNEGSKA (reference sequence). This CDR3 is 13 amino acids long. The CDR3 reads CSGLADSYNEQFF.

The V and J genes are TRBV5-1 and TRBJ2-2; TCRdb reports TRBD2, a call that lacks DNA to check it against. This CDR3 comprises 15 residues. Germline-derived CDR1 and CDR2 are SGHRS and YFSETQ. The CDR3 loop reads CASSLDGSGTGELFF.

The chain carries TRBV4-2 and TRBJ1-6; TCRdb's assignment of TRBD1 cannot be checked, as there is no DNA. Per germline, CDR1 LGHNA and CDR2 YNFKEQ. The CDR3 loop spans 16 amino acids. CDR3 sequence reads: CASSPETGGVNSPLHF.

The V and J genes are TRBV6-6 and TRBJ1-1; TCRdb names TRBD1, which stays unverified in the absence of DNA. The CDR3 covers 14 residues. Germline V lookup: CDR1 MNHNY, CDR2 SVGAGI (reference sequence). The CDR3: CASSYQGKNTEAFF.

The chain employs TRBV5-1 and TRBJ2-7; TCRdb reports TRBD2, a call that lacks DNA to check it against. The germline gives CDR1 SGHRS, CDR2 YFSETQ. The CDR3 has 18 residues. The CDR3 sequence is CASSLSLGLAGESYEQYF.

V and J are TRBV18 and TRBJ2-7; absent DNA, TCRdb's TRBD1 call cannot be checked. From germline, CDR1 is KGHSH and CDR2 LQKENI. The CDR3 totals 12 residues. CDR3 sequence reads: CASSPQGHEQYF. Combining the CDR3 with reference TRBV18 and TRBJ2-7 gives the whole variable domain NAGVMQNPRHLVRRRGQEARLRCSPMKGHSHVYWYRQLPEEGLKFMVYLQKENIIDESGMPKERFSAEFPKEGPSILRIQQVVRGDSAAYFCASSPQGHEQYFGPGTRLTVT.